Listed here are 18 T cell receptor beta chains from one sample, sequenced in a study of blood T cell repertoires in COVID-19. Generated by immunoSEQ multiplex PCR, the TCRdb table keeps only in-frame clones and is missing some. The table shows about 130,000 clones, with about 70% occurring only once. Sequencing was carried out using peripheral blood. The receptors shown here come from a man in his fifties or sixties with acute or convalescent COVID-19.

This clone was detected a few times. The V gene is TRBV24-1, the J gene TRBJ1-2; TRBD1 agrees at 9 bases. The trim removed 3 bases at V and 8 bases at J, leaving 6 bases unmatched. Germline V gives CDR1 KGHDR, CDR2 SFDVKD. CDR3 size: 14 residues. For the CDR3, the DNA is TGTGCCACCAGTGATGACGGGACAGGGAACGGCTACACCTTC. Translating gives CATSDDGTGNGYTF.

In its sample, this clone was seen once. The V and J genes are TRBV27 and TRBJ2-3, with 12 nucleotides matching TRBD2. This CDR3 is 15 amino acids long. The trim removed 5 bases at V and 5 bases at J, leaving 5 bases unmatched. The germline gives CDR1 MNHEY, CDR2 SMNVEV (reference sequence). CDR3 region: CASSITSGRLDTQYF. Written as DNA, the CDR3 is TGTGCCAGCAGTATTACTAGCGGGAGGTTAGATACGCAGTATTTT.

This chain joins TRBV19 and TRBJ1-5; D uncertain. The ends were cut back, 6 bases at V and 4 bases at J, with 7 bases in the middle. The V gene's germline CDR1 is LNHDA and CDR2 SQIVND (reference sequence). This CDR3 has 12 residues. The CDR3 nucleotides read TGTGCCAGTAGGGACTTTAATCAGCCCCAGCATTTT. The encoded protein is CASRDFNQPQHF.

The rearrangement uses TRBV10-2 and TRBJ2-1; D may be TRBD1 (6 bases). Germline CDR1 is WSHSY and CDR2 is SAAADI. This CDR3 is 14 amino acids long. Trimming removed 6 bases at V and 4 bases at J, with 13 bases between. The CDR3 DNA sequence: TGCGCCAGCAGACAGGGCTCTGGATACAATGAGCAGTTCTTC. This translates into CASRQGSGYNEQFF.

The V and J genes are TRBV11-2 and TRBJ1-5, with D unresolved. The CDR3 loop spans 13 amino acids. The ends were cut back, 4 bases at V and 6 bases at J, with 10 bases in the middle. The germline V gene has CDR1 SGHAT and CDR2 FQNNGV. CDR3 protein: CASSSSLGQPQHF. In nucleotides, the CDR3 is TGTGCCAGCAGCTCGTCCCTCGGTCAGCCCCAGCATTTT.

The chain joins TRBV6-5 to TRBJ1-1; the match to TRBD1 covers 8 bases. The CDR3 length is 14 residues. CDR1 is MNHEY, CDR2 SVGAGI, per germline. Germline trimming cut 2 bases from V and 4 bases from J; bases unmatched to any gene: 3. The chain's CDR3 is CASSYRTGTTEAFF. As DNA, the CDR3 is TGTGCCAGCAGTTACAGGACAGGGACCACTGAAGCTTTCTTT.

The rearrangement uses TRBV9 and TRBJ2-1; 12 bases agree with TRBD2. V shed 0 bases, J shed 7 bases, and the junction held 2 bases outside the gene matches. The CDR3 contains 15 residues. The germline V gene has CDR1 SGDLS and CDR2 YYNGEE. This CDR3 is CASSVASGGANEQFF. As DNA, the CDR3 is TGTGCCAGCAGCGTAGCTAGCGGGGGGGCAAATGAGCAGTTCTTC.

This clone was detected a few times. The chain recombines TRBV4-2 with TRBJ2-7; 7 bases match TRBD2. V lost 1 base, J lost 0 bases, and 6 bases stayed unmatched. Per germline, CDR1 LGHNA and CDR2 YNFKEQ. The CDR3 contains 16 residues. The CDR3 here is CASSQAGGGLSYEQYF. CDR3 DNA sequence: TGTGCCAGCAGCCAAGCGGGCGGGGGACTCTCCTACGAGCAGTACTTC.

The chain combines TRBV9 with TRBJ2-3, with 7 bases identical to TRBD2. Unmatched junction bases numbered 9, after V lost 3 bases and J lost 5 bases. CDR1 and CDR2 from the germline V gene are SGDLS and YYNGEE. CDR3 length equals 15 residues. CDR3 region: CASSDKREVGDTQYF. In DNA, the CDR3 is TGTGCCAGCAGCGACAAGCGGGAAGTAGGAGATACGCAGTATTTT.

The CDR3 reads CATSDGGDLTEAFF. CDR3 in DNA: TGTGCCACCAGTGATGGGGGGGACCTTACTGAAGCTTTCTTT. The gene calls are TRBV24-1 and TRBJ1-1; D may be TRBD1 (5 bases). Trimming removed 3 bases from V and 5 bases from J, with 12 bases in between. The germline CDR1 and CDR2 sequences are KGHDR and SFDVKD. CDR3 length equals 14 residues.

V and J are TRBV6-5 and TRBJ1-1, with 8 bases fitting TRBD1. CDR1 is MNHEY and CDR2 is SVGAGI in the germline V gene. The CDR3 contains 13 residues. Germline trimming cut 11 bases from V and 4 bases from J; bases unmatched to any gene: 9. CDR3 protein: CASTSTGGTEAFF. CDR3 nucleotide sequence: TGTGCCTCCACCAGCACAGGGGGCACTGAAGCTTTCTTT.

In its sample, this clone is medium-sized (0.01 to 0.1%). This sequence joins TRBV4-1 and TRBJ2-3; 8 positions match TRBD2. This CDR3 is built from 15 residues. Germline V gene lookup returns CDR1 MGHRA and CDR2 YSYEKL. The trim removed 4 bases at V and 6 bases at J, leaving 9 bases unmatched. CDR3: CASSPVAGPGDTQYF. CDR3 sequence (DNA): TGCGCCAGCAGCCCGGTAGCGGGGCCGGGGGATACGCAGTATTTT.

This chain links TRBV7-6 with TRBJ2-2; 8 bases are a match to TRBD2. Per the germline V gene, CDR1 is SGHVS and CDR2 is FNYEAQ. The CDR3 runs 13 residues. V shed 7 bases and J 6 bases; nucleotides not matched to a gene: 4. The CDR3 region is CASTAGVAGELFF. The CDR3, as DNA: TGTGCCAGCACAGCGGGAGTGGCCGGGGAGCTGTTTTTT.

This clone was found a few times. The chain carries TRBV6-5 and TRBJ2-7; D might be TRBD1 (5 bases). CDR3 length equals 14 residues. Germline CDR1 and CDR2: MNHEY and SVGAGI. Trimming stripped 2 bases from V and 2 bases from J, with 10 bases between. CDR3 region: CASSYNQGPYEQYF. The CDR3 nucleotides are TGTGCCAGCAGTTACAACCAGGGTCCCTACGAGCAGTACTTC.

J is TRBJ1-6 and V is TRBV30; D not certain. V lost 8 bases, J lost 0 bases, and 5 bases lay in between. The CDR3 length is 12 residues. Germline CDR1 and CDR2: GTSNPN and SVGIG (reference sequence). The CDR3 loop reads CAESSYNSPLHF. In nucleotides, the CDR3 is TGTGCCGAGAGCTCCTATAATTCACCCCTCCACTTT.

To note about this clone: Germline is not matched at one junction end, which may reflect a read error. The gene calls are TRBV7-3 and TRBJ2-2; 11 bases line up with TRBD2. Germline V gives CDR1 SGHTA, CDR2 FQGTGA. CDR3 length: 18 residues. DNA for the CDR3: TGTGCCAGCAGCTTAGTACTAGCGGGGGACGCCGAACACCGGGGAGCTGTTTTT. Residues: CASSLVLAGDAEHRGAVF.

The gene calls are TRBV19 and TRBJ2-3; 8 bases align to TRBD2. Germline CDR1 LNHDA, CDR2 SQIVND (reference sequence). The CDR3 has 15 residues. With 7 bases clipped from V and 2 bases from J, the junction kept 8 bases outside the gene matches. The CDR3 nucleotides are TGTGCCAGTAAAGCGAGCGGGGGAGTCACAGATACGCAGTATTTT. This gives the protein CASKASGGVTDTQYF.

J is TRBJ1-1 and V is TRBV2; 7 bases are shared with TRBD1. Trimming removed 5 bases from V and 1 base from J; junction bases left unmatched: 4. This CDR3 region has 14 residues. Germline-derived CDR1 and CDR2 are SNHLY and FYNNEI. CDR3 in amino acids: CASSKQGSNTEAFF. CDR3 sequence (DNA): TGTGCCAGCAGTAAACAGGGGTCGAACACTGAAGCTTTCTTT.